Detailed here is one T cell receptor beta chain. The data belong to a study of blood T cell repertoires in COVID-19. For the study at large: Acute and convalescent COVID-19 samples came from the United States, Italy and Spain. T cells, B-cell-depleted T cells, or PBMCs supplied cDNA or gDNA.

Germline CDR1 SGHTA, CDR2 FQGNSA. The CDR3 covers 15 residues. V lost 1 base and J 2 bases, leaving 12 bases between the germline ends. In the original workflow: Amplification with reference gene primers provided the estimates of nucleated cell counts. TCRdb's table, derived via immunoSEQ multiplex PCR, lists solely in-frame clones and lacks some. V and J calls and clone size are those listed in that table; D and trimming were worked out from the DNA. The sample lists about 120,000 clones, 75% to 80% occurring once. Material: peripheral blood. The J gene is TRBJ2-7, the V gene TRBV7-2; D perhaps matches TRBD2 (5 bases). The TCR comes from a human donor in a cohort sampled during active COVID-19. DNA for the CDR3: TGTGCCAGCAGCTTAGTAGCGCAAATACCCTACGAGCAGTACTTC. This translates into CASSLVAQIPYEQYF.